The 30 T cell receptor beta chains in this list originate from one sample, sequenced in a study of shared clonotypes between healthy human individuals. Generated by immunoSEQ multiplex PCR, the TCRdb table keeps only in-frame clones and is missing some. The sample records approximately 530,000 clones, 90% to 97% being singletons. Input material: naive CD4+ T cells sorted from blood. Subset here: CD45RA+ positively selected. The source is a woman in her 30s in good health.

This chain connects TRBV5-1 to TRBJ2-7; 7 bases agree with TRBD2. The CDR3 runs to 14 residues. V lost 3 bases to trimming and J lost 6 bases; unmatched junction nucleotides: 9. Germline V gene lookup returns CDR1 SGHRS and CDR2 YFSETQ. DNA of the CDR3: TGCGCCAGCAGCTCTTTCGGGACTACGCCCGAGCAGTACTTC. Translation gives CASSSFGTTPEQYF.

The V and J genes are TRBV27 and TRBJ2-7; 12 positions agree with TRBD1. The junction had 9 bases not matched to a gene; V was cut back by 0 bases and J by 6 bases. The germline gives CDR1 MNHEY, CDR2 SMNVEV (reference sequence). This CDR3 has 17 amino acids. CDR3 nucleotide sequence: TGTGCCAGCAGTTTATCGGGGACAGGGGGCCTATACGGCGAGCAGTACTTC. Translated, it gives CASSLSGTGGLYGEQYF.

J is TRBJ2-7 and V is TRBV6-1; TRBD2 agrees at 7 bases. Per the germline V gene, CDR1 is MNHNS and CDR2 is SASEGT. The CDR3 covers 15 residues. The V and J ends lost 4 bases and 5 bases, in that order; junction bases with no gene match: 11. The CDR3 region has the DNA TGTGCCAGCAGTGTCTCGTTAAACCGGGGGGACGAGCAGTACTTC. Its protein product is CASSVSLNRGDEQYF.

V gene TRBV19 combines with J gene TRBJ2-5; D may be TRBD1 (6 bases). CDR1 is LNHDA and CDR2 is SQIVND in the germline V gene (reference sequence). V was pared by 4 bases and J by 5 bases, with 20 bases between. This CDR3 spans 16 amino acids. CDR3: CASSKQGNALRETQYF. CDR3 nucleotide sequence: TGTGCCAGTAGTAAACAGGGTAACGCGCTACGGGAGACCCAGTACTTC.

This chain connects TRBV10-3 to TRBJ2-1, with D unclear. Germline V lookup: CDR1 ENHRY, CDR2 SYGVKD. Trimming pared 6 bases from V and 6 bases from J, leaving 15 bases between. The CDR3 is 14 residues long. The CDR3 nucleotides are TGTGCCATCAGCGAGATATCAGGCATCAATGAGCAGTTCTTC. Translating gives CAISEISGINEQFF.

This clone appeared a single time. The rearrangement joins TRBV19 to TRBJ1-5; D unclear. CDR3 length: 14 residues. Between the trimmed V and J ends, which lost 0 bases and 7 bases, there was a span of 10 bases. Germline CDR1 and CDR2: LNHDA and SQIVND (reference sequence). CDR3 sequence reads: CASSIERRVQPQHF. CDR3 bases: TGTGCCAGTAGTATAGAGAGGAGGGTGCAGCCCCAGCATTTT.

The V call is TRBV30, the J call TRBJ1-1; 9 bases are a match to TRBD1. Germline V lookup: CDR1 GTSNPN, CDR2 SVGIG (reference sequence). Unmatched junction bases numbered 8, after V lost 3 bases and J lost 6 bases. The CDR3 is made up of 14 amino acids. CDR3 bases: TGTGCCTGGAGAGGGACAGGGAGAGGGTCTGAAGCTTTCTTT. Amino acids: CAWRGTGRGSEAFF.

Written as DNA, the CDR3 is TGTGCCAGCAGTCGACCTGCGACCTACGAGCAGTACTTC. Residues: CASSRPATYEQYF. The chain couples TRBV28 to TRBJ2-5, with no clear D. The J call may be wrong; the DNA end is better matched by TRBJ2-7. The germline CDR1 and CDR2 sequences are MDHEN and SYDVKM. The CDR3 runs 13 residues.

The J gene is TRBJ2-7, the V gene TRBV27, with D unresolved. This CDR3 has 14 amino acids. Trimming left V 6 bases short and J 6 bases short, with 18 bases between. The V gene's germline CDR1 is MNHEY and CDR2 SMNVEV (reference sequence). The CDR3 reads CASRALLKVGEQYF. The DNA of the CDR3 is TGTGCCAGCAGGGCTCTTTTGAAGGTTGGCGAGCAGTACTTC.

The chain joins TRBV19 to TRBJ1-5; 7 positions match TRBD1. The CDR3 spans 18 residues. V gave up 6 bases and J gave up 2 bases; unmatched junction bases: 16. Per germline, CDR1 LNHDA and CDR2 SQIVND (reference sequence). The CDR3 DNA reads as TGTGCCAGTAGAATACAGGGGAGGGTGATTTTCGGCAATCAGCCCCAGCATTTT. Its translation is CASRIQGRVIFGNQPQHF.

This chain links TRBV30 with TRBJ1-1, with D possibly being TRBD1 (6 bases). V was pared by 8 bases and J by 4 bases, with 14 bases between. This CDR3 spans 12 amino acids. CDR1 and CDR2 (germline): GTSNPN, SVGIG (reference sequence). The CDR3 DNA sequence: TGTGCCCGCAGGGGCTTAGCCACTGAAGCTTTCTTT. Translation: CARRGLATEAFF.

In its sample, this clone was seen a few times. The chain recombines TRBV29-1 with TRBJ1-1, with 8 bases identical to TRBD1. Germline CDR1 SQVTM, CDR2 ANQGSEA. This CDR3 region has 11 residues. V was pared by 5 bases and J by 12 bases, with 8 bases of the junction left unmatched. CDR3 nucleotide sequence: TGCAGCGTTCCTCGGGACAGGTGGCCTTTCTTT. Amino acids: CSVPRDRWPFF.

The count of this clone is one. The CDR3 is CASSFTTGYGYTF. DNA for the CDR3: TGTGCCAGCAGCTTTACTACGGGCTATGGCTACACCTTC. This chain connects TRBV11-2 to TRBJ1-2; D gene uncertain. The CDR3 totals 13 residues. CDR1 and CDR2 from the germline V gene are SGHAT and FQNNGV. V lost 3 bases and J lost 4, with 9 bases in between.

J is TRBJ1-2 and V is TRBV7-8; 8 bases map to TRBD1. The CDR3 consists of 15 residues. Trimming took 1 base from V and 6 from J; bases not matched to a gene: 7. Germline lookup yields CDR1 SGHVS and CDR2 FQNEAQ. The CDR3 coding sequence is TGTGCCAGCAGCTTAGTCCAGGGGGCGCCGGATGGCTACACCTTC. It yields the protein CASSLVQGAPDGYTF. Filled out from reference TRBV7-8 and TRBJ1-2, the complete variable domain reads GAGVSQSPRYKVAKRGQDVALRCDPISGHVSLFWYQQALGQGPEFLTYFQNEAQLDKSGLPSDRFFAERPEGSVSTLKIQRTQQEDSAVYLCASSLVQGAPDGYTFGSGTRLTVV.

The J gene is TRBJ1-5, the V gene TRBV7-7; 10 bases match TRBD1. V was clipped by 7 bases and J by 3 bases; unmatched bases: 6. The CDR3 is made up of 15 amino acids. Germline lookup yields CDR1 SSHAT and CDR2 FNYEAQ (reference sequence). CDR3 bases: TGTGCCAGCAACCTAGGACAGGGGGACAATCAGCCCCAGCATTTT. This encodes CASNLGQGDNQPQHF.

The chain joins TRBV5-1 to TRBJ1-5; D possibly corresponds to TRBD1 (5 bases). Trimming removed 1 base at V and 5 bases at J, with 10 bases between. This CDR3 has 14 residues. Germline V gene sequence: CDR1 SGHRS, CDR2 YFSETQ. The CDR3 sequence: CASSLRGPHQPQHF. The CDR3 nucleotides read TGCGCCAGCAGCTTGAGGGGCCCCCATCAGCCCCAGCATTTT.

The chain combines TRBV9 with TRBJ2-1; 8 nucleotides align to TRBD2. Looked up from germline, CDR1 is SGDLS and CDR2 is YYNGEE. The CDR3 length is 14 residues. V shed 1 base, J shed 8 bases, and the junction held 5 bases outside the gene matches. CDR3 nucleotides: TGTGCCAGCAGCGTAACTAGCGGTAGGGATGAGCAGTTCTTC. Translating it yields CASSVTSGRDEQFF.

The chain combines TRBV7-9 with TRBJ2-1, with D perhaps TRBD2 (6 bases). CDR3 length: 14 amino acids. V lost 5 bases, J lost 4 bases, and 12 bases lay in between. The V gene's germline CDR1 is SEHNR and CDR2 FQNEAQ (reference sequence). CDR3 sequence (DNA): TGTGCCAGCAGCACAGCCGGGGGTTACAATGAGCAGTTCTTC. This codes for CASSTAGGYNEQFF.

V usage is TRBV21-1 and J usage is TRBJ1-4; the D call of TRBD1 is as the table states it, not checked on the DNA. TRBV21-1 is tagged as a pseudogene. This CDR3 region has 19 residues. The CDR3 reads CASSKALLGPVKGAEKLFF. In nucleotides, the CDR3 is TGTGCCAGCAGCAAAGCGCTCCTCGGGCCAGTAAAGGGGGCCGAAAAACTGTTTTTT.

The gene calls are TRBV9 and TRBJ2-3, with 10 bases aligning to TRBD2. V dropped 3 bases and J dropped 1; count of bases not matched to a gene: 14. Germline loops: CDR1 SGDLS, CDR2 YYNGEE. The CDR3 loop spans 19 amino acids. The CDR3 protein is CASSGSSAGGLLGTDTQYF. The CDR3 DNA follows: TGTGCCAGCAGCGGATCTTCAGCGGGAGGGCTCCTGGGCACAGATACGCAGTATTTT.

This chain uses TRBV5-5 with TRBJ2-7; D possibly corresponds to TRBD2 (6 bases). The CDR3 covers 16 residues. The V and J ends lost 2 bases and 1 base respectively, with 16 bases between them. Germline loops: CDR1 SGHKS, CDR2 YYEKEE (reference sequence). This CDR3 reads CASSFPRDSNSYEQYF. The DNA for the CDR3 is TGTGCCAGCAGCTTCCCCCGGGACTCGAATTCCTACGAGCAGTACTTC.

The chain uses TRBV29-1 and TRBJ2-7; 10 positions agree with TRBD1. The CDR3 totals 14 residues. J gave up 5 bases and V 6 bases, and 10 bases lay outside the gene matches. Germline CDR1 and CDR2: SQVTM and ANQGSEA. Written as DNA, the CDR3 is TGCAGCGTAGGACAGGGGGTGGATTTTGACGAGCAGTACTTC. This encodes CSVGQGVDFDEQYF.

This clone has only one observation. J is TRBJ2-5 and V is TRBV5-1; tentatively, D is TRBD1 (5 bases). Germline-derived CDR1 and CDR2 are SGHRS and YFSETQ. The CDR3 length is 16 residues. Trimming pared 0 bases from V and 3 bases from J, leaving 15 bases between. The CDR3 reads CASSLVGLRIEETQYF. The CDR3 bases are TGCGCCAGCAGCTTGGTGGGGCTCCGAATTGAAGAGACCCAGTACTTC. The full variable domain, with the rest looked up from reference TRBV5-1 and TRBJ2-5, is KAGVTQTPRYLIKTRGQQVTLSCSPISGHRSVSWYQQTPGQGLQFLFEYFSETQRNKGNFPGRFSGRQFSNSRSEMNVSTLELGDSALYLCASSLVGLRIEETQYFGPGTRLLVL.

CDR3 residues: CSVDLAGLYNEQFF. The CDR3 DNA sequence: TGCAGCGTTGACCTAGCGGGCCTCTACAATGAGCAGTTCTTC. This chain uses TRBV29-1 with TRBJ2-1, with 8 bases fitting TRBD2. The trim removed 3 bases at V and 3 bases at J, leaving 4 bases unmatched. The CDR3 runs 14 residues. In germline, CDR1 is SQVTM, CDR2 ANQGSEA.

The chain has TRBV28 and TRBJ2-1; possible D gene TRBD2, 6 bases. Germline-derived CDR1 and CDR2 are MDHEN and SYDVKM. The germline V and J ends were trimmed by 6 bases and 0 bases, with 12 bases remaining between them. The CDR3 consists of 15 residues. This CDR3 reads CASRRGGSSYNEQFF. DNA of the CDR3: TGTGCCAGCAGACGGGGAGGTAGCTCCTACAATGAGCAGTTCTTC.

V usage is TRBV28 and J usage is TRBJ2-3, with TRBD2 identical over 11 bases. With V trimmed by 5 bases and J by 2 bases, 15 bases remained unmatched. Germline-derived CDR1 and CDR2 are MDHEN and SYDVKM. This CDR3 is built from 19 residues. CDR3 bases: TGTGCCAGCAGTCCTTGGTGGCCTAGCGGGAGGTTCCCCACAGATACGCAGTATTTT. It yields the protein CASSPWWPSGRFPTDTQYF.

This CDR3 reads CASSLGGRGETQYF. In nucleotides, the CDR3 is TGTGCCAGCAGTTTAGGTGGCAGGGGAGAGACCCAGTACTTC. The V gene is TRBV27, the J gene TRBJ2-5, with D tentatively TRBD1 (6 bases). V was cut by 2 bases and J by 4 bases, with 11 bases left in between. The CDR3 is 14 residues long. CDR1 is MNHEY, CDR2 SMNVEV, per germline (reference sequence).

A single count supports this clone. The rearrangement joins TRBV18 to TRBJ1-4; D remains ambiguous. The V gene's germline CDR1 is KGHSH and CDR2 LQKENI. This CDR3 contains 14 residues. Trimming shortened V by 0 bases and J by 7 bases, and 9 bases separated the two germline ends. The CDR3 loop is CASSPPGTTEKLFF. Written as DNA, the CDR3 is TGTGCCAGCTCACCACCGGGAACAACTGAAAAACTGTTTTTT.

This clone showed up just once. The V and J genes are TRBV25-1 and TRBJ2-5; 11 bases fit TRBD1. The closer fit of TRBJ2-7 to the DNA end suggests the J call may be wrong. Germline CDR1 is MGHDK and CDR2 is SYGVNS. CDR3 length: 17 residues. The CDR3 region is CASSANPGTGGSYEQYF. The CDR3 region has the DNA TGTGCCAGCAGTGCAAACCCCGGGACAGGGGGCTCCTACGAGCAGTACTTC.

This clone was detected once. The genes are TRBV6-6 and TRBJ2-2; D is undetermined. The CDR3 runs to 10 residues. Germline CDR1 and CDR2: MNHNY and SVGAGI (reference sequence). V was pared by 6 bases and J by 7 bases, with 3 bases between. The CDR3 is CASSDGELFF. DNA of the CDR3: TGTGCCAGCAGCGACGGGGAGCTGTTTTTT.